A single T cell receptor beta chain is shown here with its context. Its cognate antigen has yet to be identified. No qualities accompany the bases; no much larger clone lies one base away. The data stem from a study of blood T cell repertoires in COVID-19 (dated by TCRdb to about 2020). Turning to the overall study: Samples from collaborators originated in the United States, Italy and Spain and spanned both the acute and convalescent phases of COVID-19. The prospective study material was composed of cDNA or gDNA derived from T cells, B-cell-depleted T cells, or PBMCs. Deeply sampled blood TCRbeta repertoires from subjects exposed to, actively infected with, or recovered from COVID-19 were included in the dataset. The repertoires were released in a freely available public database intended as a resource for research on the immune response to SARS-CoV-2. Samples came from the ongoing ImmuneRACE study (first 160 participants) plus 1,254 subjects from 6 global collaborators. Nearly every sample came with metadata listing a de-identified subject ID, COVID-19 status, age in years and sex. HLA class I and class II types, where available, came from metadata supplied by the sample provider rather than from assay-based typing. Results and caveats for the whole study, not just this receptor: Clinical and demographic metadata were provided uncurated, with the amount varying by source and participant.

The germline ends are 8 bases apart after V is trimmed by 8 bases and J by 0 bases. Its CDR3 holds 14 amino acids, cysteine through phenylalanine. Of the read, only the CDR3 DNA is kept; its 42 bases are in frame from base 1. CDR1 and CDR2, looked up from the germline V gene, are MGHRA and YSYEKL. Enrolling through a virtual design, the prospective study's participants ranged in age from roughly 18 to 89 years and lived across roughly 24 United States geographic areas. In the prospective study, participants were assigned to cohorts based on the clinical history participants reported in a screening survey and a study questionnaire. For ImmuneRACE Cohort 3, a participant was defined as recovered based on two consecutive negative NP/OP PCR tests, clearance by a healthcare professional, or resolution of symptoms. In the prospective study, whole blood, serum and a nasopharyngeal or oropharyngeal swab were collected from each participant by mobile phlebotomists. Prospective study participants could optionally give additional blood draws and questionnaires over an approximately two-month period. Before DNA extraction, blood samples from the prospective study were shipped at room temperature or frozen.

TCRbeta CDR3 regions were amplified from genomic DNA using the immunoSEQ Assay, a bias-controlled multiplex PCR. For the original study's pipeline: Within the assay, amplification of reference gene primers was used to estimate how many nucleated cells each sample contained. To quantify the absolute abundance of each unique TCRbeta CDR3 rearrangement, sequence reads were collapsed and filtered. For each sample, productive Simpson clonality was calculated by taking the square root of Simpson's diversity index across productive rearrangements. TCRdb stores this immuneACCESS table with in-frame sequences only. Part of the clones is absent; in the studies checked, under half of the shortfall reflects unresolved V genes, and no reason is known for the rest. That table is the source of V, J and clone size, and D and trimming were worked out from the DNA. The sample has a few hundred thousand clones on record, roughly 87% of them singletons. Under 0.7% of the sample belongs to the ten largest clones.

This TCR was sampled from a man aged 18-30 years who had recovered from COVID-19. The sequencing input was PBMCs or T cells enriched from blood (not recorded which). The rearrangement joined TRBV4-1 to TRBJ2-6, with an unclear D gene assignment. Here is the DNA: TGCGCCAGCGCGTTTGACTCTGGGGCCAACGTCCTGACTTTC. Its product reads: CASAFDSGANVLTF.